This T cell receptor (beta chain) was identified during a study of beta chain features in type 1 diabetes. Study-level background: Examination covered roughly 100,000,000 sorted cells spanning all samples.

What was sequenced were expressed TCRB transcripts, since all of the isolated RNA had been reverse transcribed. Libraries were prepared by immunoSEQ multiplex PCR; TCRdb keeps only in-frame clonotypes and omits some of them. The table has 400,000 to 550,000 clones, roughly an eighth seen once. The sequenced sample was naive CD4+ T cells from blood. This TCR was sampled from a woman between 18 and 30 years old in good health.

The CDR3 nucleotides are TGTGCCAGCAGAAGTGACAGGGGGGAATGGGACGAGCAGTACGTC. Its protein is CASRSDRGEWDEQYV. The chain recombines TRBV6-5 with TRBJ2-7, with 9 bases that match TRBD1. J lost 5 bases, V lost 6 bases, and 11 bases had no gene match. From germline, CDR1 is MNHEY and CDR2 SVGAGI. The CDR3 length is 15 residues.